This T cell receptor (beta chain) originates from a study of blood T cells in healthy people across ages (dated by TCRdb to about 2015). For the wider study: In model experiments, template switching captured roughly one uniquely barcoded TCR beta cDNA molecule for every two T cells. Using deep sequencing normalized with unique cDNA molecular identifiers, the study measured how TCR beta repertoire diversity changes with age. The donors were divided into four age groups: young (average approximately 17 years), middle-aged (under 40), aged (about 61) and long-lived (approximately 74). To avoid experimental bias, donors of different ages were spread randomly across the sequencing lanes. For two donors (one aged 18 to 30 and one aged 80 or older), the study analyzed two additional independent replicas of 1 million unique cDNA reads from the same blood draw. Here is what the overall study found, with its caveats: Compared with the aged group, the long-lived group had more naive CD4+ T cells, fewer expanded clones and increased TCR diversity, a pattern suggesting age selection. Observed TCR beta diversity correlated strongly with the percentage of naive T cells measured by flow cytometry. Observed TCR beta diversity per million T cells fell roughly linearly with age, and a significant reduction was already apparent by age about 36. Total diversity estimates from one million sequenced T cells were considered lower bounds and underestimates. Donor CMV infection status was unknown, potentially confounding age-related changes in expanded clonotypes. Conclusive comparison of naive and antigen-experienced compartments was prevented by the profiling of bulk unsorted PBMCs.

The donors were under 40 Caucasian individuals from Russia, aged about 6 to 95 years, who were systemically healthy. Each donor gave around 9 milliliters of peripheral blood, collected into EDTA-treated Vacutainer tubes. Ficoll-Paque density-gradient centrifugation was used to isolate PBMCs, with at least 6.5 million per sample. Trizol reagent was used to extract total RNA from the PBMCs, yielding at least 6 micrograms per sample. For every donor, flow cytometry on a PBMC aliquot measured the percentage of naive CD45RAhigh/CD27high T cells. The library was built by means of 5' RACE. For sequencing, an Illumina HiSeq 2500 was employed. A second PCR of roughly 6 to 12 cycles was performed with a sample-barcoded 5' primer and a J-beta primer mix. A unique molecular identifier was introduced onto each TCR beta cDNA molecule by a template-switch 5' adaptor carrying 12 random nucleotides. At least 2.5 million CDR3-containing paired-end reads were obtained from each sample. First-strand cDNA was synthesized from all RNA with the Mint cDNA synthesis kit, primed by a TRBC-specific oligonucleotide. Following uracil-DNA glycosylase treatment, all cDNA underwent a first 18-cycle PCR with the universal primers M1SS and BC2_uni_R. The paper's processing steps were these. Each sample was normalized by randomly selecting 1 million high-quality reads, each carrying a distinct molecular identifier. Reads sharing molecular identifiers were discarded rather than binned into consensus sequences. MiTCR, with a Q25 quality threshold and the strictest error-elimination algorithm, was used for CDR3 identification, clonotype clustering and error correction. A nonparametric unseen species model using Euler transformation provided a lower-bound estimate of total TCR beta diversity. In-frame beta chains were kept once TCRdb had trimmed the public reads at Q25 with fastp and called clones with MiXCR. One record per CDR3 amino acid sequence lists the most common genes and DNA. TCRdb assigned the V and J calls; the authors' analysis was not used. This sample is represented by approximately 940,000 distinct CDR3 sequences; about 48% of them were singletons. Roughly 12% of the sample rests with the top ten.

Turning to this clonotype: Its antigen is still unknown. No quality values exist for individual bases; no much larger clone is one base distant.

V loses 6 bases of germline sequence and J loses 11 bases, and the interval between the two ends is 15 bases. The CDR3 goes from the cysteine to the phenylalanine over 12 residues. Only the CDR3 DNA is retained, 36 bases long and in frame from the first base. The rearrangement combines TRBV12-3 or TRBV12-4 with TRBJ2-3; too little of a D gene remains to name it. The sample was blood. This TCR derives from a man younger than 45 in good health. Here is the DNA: TGTGCCAGCAGCCTGACCGAAGATGTGCAGTATTTT. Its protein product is CASSLTEDVQYF.